These T cell receptor beta chains were read from a single sample in a study of T-cell memory formation after mild COVID-19. One entry per CDR3 protein results from TCRdb running MiXCR on the 5' RACE reads. The table records roughly 250,000 distinct CDR3 sequences, approximately 15% of them present only once. What was sequenced was PBMCs or a T cell subset sorted from them (not recorded which). The receptor set was obtained from a man between 18 and 29 years old who had mild COVID-19 (a few samples of this study predate the infection). Cell type and time point are not known. Both conserved end residues are part of each CDR3. Each record gives: V gene, J gene, clone size, D gene, CDR3 protein, CDR3 DNA. D genes are given only for firm matches. Only part of the rows carry a size: once, few, many, or a class if the clone is expanded.

V: TRBV6-5; J: TRBJ2-7; size: NA; D: NA; CDR3: CASSYSSRGYEQYF; DNA: TGTGCCAGCAGTTACTCGAGCAGGGGATACGAGCAGTACTTC
V: TRBV4-2; J: TRBJ1-2; size: few; D: NA; CDR3: CASSPFGVEAGYTF; DNA: TGTGCCAGCAGCCCATTCGGGGTGGAAGCTGGCTACACCTTC
V: TRBV7-9; J: TRBJ2-1; size: few; D: TRBD2; CDR3: CASSLGLGLNNEQFF; DNA: TGTGCCAGCAGCTTGGGACTAGGATTAAACAATGAGCAGTTCTTC
V: TRBV5-1; J: TRBJ2-5; size: few; D: NA; CDR3: CASNPGLQEETQYF; DNA: TGCGCCAGCAATCCGGGACTCCAGGAAGAGACCCAGTACTTC
V: TRBV7-2; J: TRBJ2-7; size: NA; D: NA; CDR3: CASSPPSIHEQYF; DNA: TGTGCCAGCAGCCCGCCGTCCATACACGAGCAGTACTTC
V: TRBV21-1; J: TRBJ2-5; size: few; D: NA; CDR3: CASAIHLGTQETQYF; DNA: TGTGCCAGTGCCATTCACCTTGGGACTCAAGAGACCCAGTACTTC
V: TRBV5-1; J: TRBJ2-3; size: NA; D: NA; CDR3: CASSLDYGNRQYF; DNA: TGCGCCAGCAGCTTGGACTACGGTAATAGGCAGTATTTT
V: TRBV9; J: TRBJ2-6; size: few; D: TRBD1; CDR3: CASSARQGTANVLTF; DNA: TGTGCCAGCAGCGCCCGACAGGGTACGGCCAACGTCCTGACTTTC
V: TRBV7-9; J: TRBJ2-1; size: few; D: TRBD2; CDR3: CASSRKRGVYNEQFF; DNA: TGTGCCAGCAGCCGAAAGCGGGGGGTGTACAATGAGCAGTTCTTC
V: TRBV7-2; J: TRBJ2-1; size: NA; D: TRBD2; CDR3: CASSKGGSGSYNEQFF; DNA: TGTGCCAGCAGCAAGGGAGGGAGCGGGTCTTACAATGAGCAGTTCTTC
V: TRBV29-1; J: TRBJ2-5; size: NA; D: TRBD2; CDR3: CSVREEEGLGYQETQYF; DNA: TGCAGCGTCCGGGAGGAGGAGGGACTAGGCTATCAAGAGACCCAGTACTTC
V: TRBV6-2/TRBV6-3; J: TRBJ2-1; size: few; D: TRBD1; CDR3: CASSYSWGQGAYEQFF; DNA: TGTGCCAGCAGTTACTCGTGGGGACAGGGGGCCTATGAGCAGTTCTTC
V: TRBV12-3/TRBV12-4; J: TRBJ2-5; size: NA; D: NA; CDR3: CASTWATPTVGETQYF; DNA: TGTGCCAGCACCTGGGCCACCCCGACGGTAGGGGAGACCCAGTACTTC
V: TRBV14; J: TRBJ1-1; size: few; D: NA; CDR3: CASSREDLGAFF; DNA: TGTGCCAGCAGCCGGGAGGACCTGGGCGCTTTCTTT
V: TRBV12-3/TRBV12-4; J: TRBJ1-1; size: NA; D: NA; CDR3: CASTGLFAEAFF; DNA: TGTGCCAGCACCGGCCTCTTCGCTGAAGCTTTCTTT
V: TRBV11-2; J: TRBJ2-7; size: few; D: NA; CDR3: CASVETAAYEQYF; DNA: TGTGCCAGCGTAGAGACAGCAGCCTACGAGCAGTACTTC
V: TRBV6-2/TRBV6-3; J: TRBJ2-5; size: few; D: NA; CDR3: CASSYPGRTQETQYF; DNA: TGTGCCAGCAGTTACCCGGGACGGACCCAAGAGACCCAGTACTTC
V: TRBV7-2; J: TRBJ1-6; size: many; D: NA; CDR3: CASSLQNSYNSPLHF; DNA: TGTGCCAGCAGCTTACAGAATTCATATAATTCACCCCTCCACTTT
V: TRBV4-1; J: TRBJ1-1; size: NA; D: NA; CDR3: CASSQIGSGNTEAFF; DNA: TGCGCCAGCAGCCAAATAGGGTCGGGGAACACTGAAGCTTTCTTT
V: TRBV4-3; J: TRBJ2-7; size: once; D: NA; CDR3: CASSQVVSSYEQYF; DNA: TGCGCCAGCAGCCAAGTTGTCAGCTCCTACGAGCAGTACTTC
V: TRBV4-2; J: TRBJ1-1; size: NA; D: NA; CDR3: CASSQDTGEAFF; DNA: TGTGCCAGCAGCCAAGATACGGGTGAAGCTTTCTTT
V: TRBV4-3; J: TRBJ1-1; size: NA; D: NA; CDR3: CASSQVEWTEAFF; DNA: TGCGCCAGCAGCCAAGTTGAGTGGACTGAAGCTTTCTTT
V: TRBV7-9; J: TRBJ2-5; size: few; D: NA; CDR3: CASSGRDQGGETQYF; DNA: TGTGCCAGCAGCGGACGGGACCAGGGCGGGGAGACCCAGTACTTC
V: TRBV6-5; J: TRBJ2-6; size: few; D: TRBD1; CDR3: CASSKQGASGANVLTF; DNA: TGTGCCAGCAGTAAACAGGGGGCTTCGGGGGCCAACGTCCTGACTTTC
V: TRBV20-1; J: TRBJ2-7; size: few; D: NA; CDR3: CSAGSGGLSYEQYF; DNA: TGCAGTGCGGGCTCCGGGGGGCTCTCCTACGAGCAGTACTTC
V: TRBV7-2; J: TRBJ2-1; size: few; D: TRBD1; CDR3: CAESTGNYNEQFF; DNA: TGTGCCGAATCGACAGGGAACTACAATGAGCAGTTCTTC
V: TRBV3-1; J: TRBJ1-4; size: NA; D: NA; CDR3: CASRKGEVDEKLFF; DNA: TGTGCCAGCAGGAAGGGGGAGGTTGATGAAAAACTGTTTTTT
V: TRBV6-5; J: TRBJ1-2; size: NA; D: TRBD1; CDR3: CASSYSGTGVYGYTF; DNA: TGTGCCAGCAGTTACTCCGGGACAGGGGTCTATGGCTACACCTTC
V: TRBV7-2; J: TRBJ2-5; size: few; D: TRBD2; CDR3: CASSLPSGGTPEETQYF; DNA: TGTGCCAGCAGCTTGCCTAGCGGGGGGACCCCAGAAGAGACCCAGTACTTC
V: TRBV4-3; J: TRBJ1-5; size: many; D: NA; CDR3: CASSQAENQPQHF; DNA: TGCGCCAGCAGCCAAGCCGAAAATCAGCCCCAGCATTTT
V: TRBV7-8; J: TRBJ2-1; size: NA; D: TRBD2; CDR3: CASSGRETSYNEQFF; DNA: TGTGCCAGCAGTGGGAGGGAGACCTCCTACAATGAGCAGTTCTTC
V: TRBV7-2; J: TRBJ1-4; size: few; D: NA; CDR3: CASSPRAQPYEKLFF; DNA: TGTGCCAGCAGCCCCAGGGCGCAGCCATATGAAAAACTGTTTTTT
V: TRBV10-3; J: TRBJ1-1; size: few; D: NA; CDR3: CATVNTGRANAFF; DNA: TGTGCCACAGTAAATACAGGGAGGGCGAATGCTTTCTTT
V: TRBV6-5; J: TRBJ1-2; size: few; D: NA; CDR3: CASSYGRGYGYTF; DNA: TGTGCCAGCAGTTACGGACGGGGCTATGGCTACACCTTC
V: TRBV11-2; J: TRBJ1-1; size: few; D: NA; CDR3: CASSRSGPQGTEAFF; DNA: TGTGCCAGCAGCCGCAGCGGGCCTCAAGGAACTGAAGCTTTCTTT
V: TRBV19; J: TRBJ1-1; size: few; D: NA; CDR3: CASRYQGWTEAFF; DNA: TGTGCCAGTAGATATCAGGGATGGACTGAAGCTTTCTTT
V: TRBV4-1; J: TRBJ1-1; size: few; D: NA; CDR3: CASSHLNTEAFF; DNA: TGCGCCAGCAGCCACCTTAACACTGAAGCTTTCTTT
V: TRBV24-1; J: TRBJ2-3; size: few; D: NA; CDR3: CATSDPKLMSDTQYF; DNA: TGTGCCACCAGTGATCCGAAGTTAATGTCAGATACGCAGTATTTT